A single sample gave rise to the 10 T cell receptor beta chains below, sequenced in a study of blood T cell repertoires in COVID-19. The data were produced by immunoSEQ multiplex PCR, yet TCRdb's version contains in-frame clones alone and is incomplete. The sample lists about 350,000 clones, around 88% seen once, with just over 7% in the top ten. Sequencing input: peripheral blood. Source of these receptors: an older woman with COVID-19, enrolled during active disease.

V gene TRBV10-3 combines with J gene TRBJ1-1; 7 bases line up with TRBD1. The CDR3 covers 16 residues. V was pared by 7 bases and J by 1 base, with 12 bases of the junction left unmatched. CDR1 and CDR2 from the germline V gene are ENHRY and SYGVKD. Here the CDR3 DNA reads TGTGCCATCACCCGGTCGGCAGGGGGGTCGAACACTGAAGCTTTCTTT. Translation: CAITRSAGGSNTEAFF.

The count of this clone is one. The chain combines TRBV6-5 with TRBJ2-7, with a tentative D call TRBD2 (5 bases). The CDR3 has 11 residues. The germline V gene has CDR1 MNHEY and CDR2 SVGAGI. V was pared by 8 bases and J by 3 bases, with 8 bases between. As DNA, the CDR3 is TGTGCCAGCGGCCGGGGCTACGAGCAGTACTTC. Its protein is CASGRGYEQYF.

The rearrangement uses TRBV29-1 and TRBJ1-1, with 8 bases identical to TRBD1. CDR1 and CDR2 (germline): SQVTM, ANQGSEA. The CDR3 is 12 amino acids. The V segment lost 7 bases and the J segment 5 bases; nucleotides outside the gene matches: 6. In DNA form, the CDR3 reads TGCAGCGGCACAGGGGGTAAAACTGAAGCTTTCTTT. This sequence encodes CSGTGGKTEAFF.

This chain links TRBV30 with TRBJ1-2; D perhaps matches TRBD1 (5 bases). Trimming stripped 3 bases from V and 2 bases from J, with 10 bases between. The length of the CDR3 is 13 residues. CDR1 is GTSNPN and CDR2 is SVGIG in the germline V gene (reference sequence). The DNA for the CDR3 is TGTGCCTGGAGCCACCAGGGAAACTATGGCTACACCTTC. It encodes CAWSHQGNYGYTF.

The chain recombines TRBV27 with TRBJ2-3; D possibly corresponds to TRBD2 (5 bases). CDR3 length equals 13 residues. CDR1 is MNHEY and CDR2 is SMNVEV in the germline V gene (reference sequence). V lost 6 bases and J 6 bases, leaving 13 bases between the germline ends. The CDR3 spells CASSPGIADTQYF. As DNA, the CDR3 is TGTGCCAGCAGCCCGGGGATAGCGGATACGCAGTATTTT.

This rearrangement joins TRBV20-1 to TRBJ2-7, with D perhaps matching TRBD2 (6 bases). CDR3 length: 11 residues. V lost 7 bases and J 2 bases, leaving 9 bases between the germline ends. Germline assignment: CDR1 DFQATT and CDR2 SNEGSKA (reference sequence). CDR3 DNA: TGCAGTGTATCGGGAGCCTACGAGCAGTACTTC. It yields the protein CSVSGAYEQYF.

There are a few counts of this clone. CDR3 in amino acids: CASTIGGLAQPQHF. CDR3 in DNA: TGTGCCAGCACTATCGGGGGGCTTGCTCAGCCCCAGCATTTT. The chain is built from TRBV6-5 and TRBJ1-5; weak D call: TRBD1 (6 bases). Germline CDR1 is MNHEY and CDR2 is SVGAGI. The V and J ends lost 7 bases and 6 bases respectively, with 16 bases between them. This CDR3 is 14 amino acids long.

The J gene is TRBJ2-7, the V gene TRBV18; the match to TRBD1 covers 10 bases. The CDR3 consists of 13 residues. Germline V lookup: CDR1 KGHSH, CDR2 LQKENI. Unmatched junction bases numbered 0, after V lost 4 bases and J lost 3 bases. CDR3 protein: CASSRDRGYEQYF. The CDR3 DNA follows: TGTGCCAGCTCACGGGACAGGGGCTACGAGCAGTACTTC.

This chain connects TRBV12-3 or TRBV12-4 to TRBJ2-1; TRBD2 aligns across 10 bases. The ends lost 4 bases at V and 13 bases at J; junction bases unmatched: 4. The CDR3 is 12 residues long. CDR3 in amino acids: CASSWSGGAQFF. The CDR3 DNA reads as TGTGCCAGCAGTTGGAGCGGGGGGGCCCAGTTCTTC.

The rearrangement joins TRBV11-2 to TRBJ1-1, with TRBD1 as a possible D gene (5 bases). CDR1 SGHAT and CDR2 FQNNGV come from the germline V gene. CDR3 size: 12 residues. V lost 2 bases and J lost 4, with 5 bases in between. In DNA form, the CDR3 reads TGTGCCAGCAGCTTACAGGGCACTGAAGCTTTCTTT. It encodes CASSLQGTEAFF.